Listed here are 26 T cell receptor beta chains from one sample, sequenced in a study of blood T cell repertoires in COVID-19. Clones were sequenced by immunoSEQ multiplex PCR, and TCRdb holds only the in-frame ones, with some missing. The sample carries approximately 170,000 clones, approximately 80% recorded once. The sequenced material came from PBMCs or T cells enriched from blood (not recorded which). Every receptor here comes from a man in his fifties who had recovered from COVID-19.

The chain couples TRBV2 to TRBJ2-3, with TRBD2 matching 15 bases. The CDR3 contains 17 residues. Unmatched junction bases numbered 4, after V lost 4 bases and J lost 2 bases. Germline V lookup: CDR1 SNHLY, CDR2 FYNNEI. CDR3 residues: CASSGTSGGVVTDTQYF. CDR3 coding DNA: TGTGCCAGCAGTGGGACTAGCGGGGGGGTGGTCACAGATACGCAGTATTTT.

This chain connects TRBV2 to TRBJ1-2, with D possibly matching TRBD1 (5 bases). CDR3 length: 14 amino acids. The germline V gene encodes CDR1 SNHLY and CDR2 FYNNEI. The V end was cut by 8 bases, the J end by 4 bases, with 17 bases between. CDR3 nucleotides: TGTGCCAGCGGACGAAGGGGCGGAGCCTATGGCTACACCTTC. It translates to CASGRRGGAYGYTF.

This clone was seen once. The chain carries TRBV6-2 or TRBV6-3 and TRBJ1-6; 9 bases match TRBD1. Germline V gives CDR1 MNHEY, CDR2 SVGEGT. Losses at the gene ends were 5 bases for V and 9 bases for J; bases not matched to a gene: 5. This CDR3 spans 14 amino acids. This CDR3 is CASSTGTGTSPLHF. In DNA, the CDR3 is TGTGCCAGCAGTACCGGGACAGGGACTTCACCCCTCCACTTT.

The chain carries TRBV5-4 and TRBJ2-6; TRBD2 agrees at 7 bases. CDR1 and CDR2 (germline): SGHNT, YYREEE (reference sequence). The CDR3 sequence is 15 residues long. V shed 4 bases and J 6 bases; nucleotides not matched to a gene: 7. Here the CDR3 reads CASSAPAGVANVLTF. CDR3 bases: TGTGCCAGCAGCGCCCCGGCGGGGGTGGCCAACGTCCTGACTTTC. The variable domain in full, completed from reference TRBV5-4 and TRBJ2-6, reads ETGVTQSPTHLIKTRGQQVTLRCSSQSGHNTVSWYQQALGQGPQFIFQYYREEENGRGNFPPRFSGLQFPNYSSELNVNALELDDSALYLCASSAPAGVANVLTFGAGSRLTVL.

This rearrangement joins TRBV6-1 to TRBJ1-5, with D possibly TRBD1 on 6 matching bases. The CDR3 has 16 amino acids. The ends were cut back, 3 bases at V and 2 bases at J, with 14 bases in the middle. Per the germline V gene, CDR1 is MNHNS and CDR2 is SASEGT. The CDR3 protein is CASSDRGVTRNQPQHF. In DNA form, the CDR3 reads TGTGCCAGCAGTGACAGGGGCGTAACGCGCAATCAGCCCCAGCATTTT.

The chain employs TRBV7-2 and TRBJ2-7, with D perhaps matching TRBD2 (7 bases). The CDR3 covers 15 residues. The V and J ends lost 5 bases and 2 bases respectively, with 16 bases between them. Germline lookup yields CDR1 SGHTA and CDR2 FQGNSA. The CDR3 DNA reads TGTGCCAGCAGCCCCGGAGGGAGGGGGGCCTACGAGCAGTACTTC. This codes for CASSPGGRGAYEQYF.

This chain links TRBV7-9 with TRBJ1-6; D is possibly TRBD1 (6 bases). This CDR3 has 14 amino acids. V was trimmed by 7 bases and J by 3 bases, leaving 10 bases between them. The V gene's germline CDR1 is SEHNR and CDR2 FQNEAQ (reference sequence). The CDR3 DNA sequence: TGTGCCAGCACCCTGGACAGCTATAATTCACCCCTCCACTTT. It specifies CASTLDSYNSPLHF.

This chain links TRBV11-2 with TRBJ1-1; TRBD1 is a possible D gene (5 bases). V was clipped by 5 bases and J by 4 bases, with 20 bases between them. The CDR3 consists of 16 residues. Germline CDR1 and CDR2: SGHAT and FQNNGV. The CDR3 here is CASSLLTPRGSTEAFF. The CDR3, as DNA: TGTGCCAGCAGCCTACTAACCCCGCGGGGGAGCACTGAAGCTTTCTTT.

CDR3 loop: CASSPGLAAYNEQFF. For the CDR3, the DNA is TGTGCCAGCAGCCCCGGACTAGCGGCCTACAATGAGCAGTTCTTC. The V call is TRBV7-3, the J call TRBJ2-1, with 10 nucleotides matching TRBD2. Losses at the gene ends were 5 bases for V and 2 bases for J; bases not matched to a gene: 3. The V gene's germline CDR1 is SGHTA and CDR2 FQGTGA. The CDR3 is 15 residues long.

The DNA for the CDR3 is TGCGCCAGCTCCGGGGACTTCCAAGAGACCCAGTACTTC. It yields the protein CASSGDFQETQYF. The chain couples TRBV10-1 to TRBJ2-5; the D gene is possibly TRBD2 (6 bases). The CDR3 has 13 residues. Germline CDR1 is WNHNN and CDR2 is SYGVQD (reference sequence). Trimming cost V 8 bases and J 1 base, with 11 bases left between them.

The gene calls are TRBV28 and TRBJ1-4; 9 bases match TRBD1. The length of the CDR3 is 15 residues. Germline V gene lookup returns CDR1 MDHEN and CDR2 SYDVKM. Trimming at V came to 7 bases and at J to 8 bases, leaving 11 bases not matched to a gene. The CDR3, as DNA: TGTGCCAGCAAGCCTTCGGGACAGGGAAAGGAAAAACTGTTTTTT. This sequence encodes CASKPSGQGKEKLFF. Full variable domain (rest looked up from reference TRBV28 and TRBJ1-4): DVKVTQSSRYLVKRTGEKVFLECVQDMDHENMFWYRQDPGLGLRLIYFSYDVKMKEKGDIPEGYSVSREKKERFSLILESASTNQTSMYLCASKPSGQGKEKLFFGSGTQLSVL.

The chain has TRBV9 and TRBJ2-1, with 8 bases matching TRBD2. There are 15 residues in the CDR3. The V segment lost 2 bases and the J segment 6 bases; nucleotides outside the gene matches: 7. The germline V gene encodes CDR1 SGDLS and CDR2 YYNGEE. CDR3 nucleotides: TGTGCCAGCAGCGTTTCCGGGACTAGAGCCAATGAGCAGTTCTTC. This translates into CASSVSGTRANEQFF.

The chain employs TRBV5-5 and TRBJ2-7; D is unclear. Trimming shortened V by 1 base and J by 5 bases, and 10 bases separated the two germline ends. Germline V lookup: CDR1 SGHKS, CDR2 YYEKEE (reference sequence). The CDR3 runs to 13 residues. CDR3 in amino acids: CASSLPPLDEQYF. The CDR3 DNA reads TGTGCCAGCAGCTTGCCGCCTTTAGACGAGCAGTACTTC.

This clone was detected once. The chain employs TRBV27 and TRBJ2-3; 7 nucleotides match TRBD1. Germline V gives CDR1 MNHEY, CDR2 SMNVEV (reference sequence). The ends lost 5 bases at V and 3 bases at J; junction bases unmatched: 2. This CDR3 comprises 13 residues. In DNA, the CDR3 is TGTGCCAGCAGTACAGGGGTGACAGATACGCAGTATTTT. This gives the protein CASSTGVTDTQYF.

The chain carries TRBV9 and TRBJ2-7, with D possibly TRBD1 on 6 matching bases. The germline gives CDR1 SGDLS, CDR2 YYNGEE. The length of the CDR3 is 15 residues. V was trimmed by 0 bases and J by 2 bases, leaving 12 bases between them. CDR3 protein: CASSVGIDRPYEQYF. DNA for the CDR3: TGTGCCAGCAGCGTAGGGATTGACAGGCCCTACGAGCAGTACTTC.

In this sample, this clone turned up once. This sequence joins TRBV24-1 and TRBJ2-4, with a weak D call TRBD2 (6 bases). CDR1 KGHDR and CDR2 SFDVKD come from the germline V gene. This CDR3 spans 15 amino acids. Trimming shortened V by 4 bases and J by 1 base, and 10 bases separated the two germline ends. The CDR3 nucleotides read TGTGCCACCAGTGACAGCCGGGGGGCCAAAAACATTCAGTACTTC. Translating it yields CATSDSRGAKNIQYF.

In this sample, this clone turned up a few times. V gene TRBV4-1 combines with J gene TRBJ2-3, with TRBD2 identical over 11 bases. The length of the CDR3 is 15 residues. V trimming: 1 base; J trimming: 6 bases; junction bases outside the gene matches: 3. CDR1 is MGHRA, CDR2 YSYEKL, per germline. DNA for the CDR3: TGCGCCAGCAGCCAAGCTAGCGGGGGGACCGATACGCAGTATTTT. Amino acid sequence: CASSQASGGTDTQYF.

The table lists this clone with a count of one. The chain is built from TRBV6-5 and TRBJ1-2, with 8 bases identical to TRBD1. Germline CDR1 and CDR2: MNHEY and SVGAGI. The CDR3 sequence is 12 residues long. The J segment lost 6 bases and the V segment lost 5 bases, leaving 2 bases of the junction unmatched. CDR3 in amino acids: CASSPRGHGYTF. The CDR3 DNA follows: TGTGCCAGCAGTCCCAGGGGGCATGGCTACACCTTC.

The chain employs TRBV18 and TRBJ2-2; TRBD2 matches 8 bases. Germline trimming cut 8 bases from V and 5 bases from J; bases unmatched to any gene: 10. CDR1 KGHSH and CDR2 LQKENI come from the germline V gene. The CDR3 is 15 amino acids. The CDR3 DNA reads as TGTGCCAGCCCCACGGGGGGGGCGCCTACCGGGGAGCTGTTTTTT. Translation: CASPTGGAPTGELFF. The full variable domain, completed using reference TRBV18 and TRBJ2-2, is NAGVMQNPRHLVRRRGQEARLRCSPMKGHSHVYWYRQLPEEGLKFMVYLQKENIIDESGMPKERFSAEFPKEGPSILRIQQVVRGDSAAYFCASPTGGAPTGELFFGEGSRLTVL.

In this sample, this clone turned up once. The V gene is TRBV19, the J gene TRBJ2-7; D unclear. V lost 3 bases to trimming and J lost 1 base, with 10 bases between them. The CDR3 length is 14 residues. In germline, CDR1 is LNHDA, CDR2 SQIVND (reference sequence). CDR3 DNA sequence: TGTGCCAGTAGTATTTTCCGAGGATCCTACGAGCAGTACTTC. It is translated as CASSIFRGSYEQYF. The complete variable domain, with remaining parts taken from reference TRBV19 and TRBJ2-7, reads DGGITQSPKYLFRKEGQNVTLSCEQNLNHDAMYWYRQDPGQGLRLIYYSQIVNDFQKGDIAEGYSVSREKKESFPLTVTSAQKNPTAFYLCASSIFRGSYEQYFGPGTRLTVT.

The chain recombines TRBV7-3 with TRBJ1-1; D unresolved. Germline CDR1 SGHTA, CDR2 FQGTGA. V dropped 2 bases and J dropped 6 bases, with 10 bases sitting between them. This CDR3 has 13 amino acids. The CDR3 loop is CASSLQDRPEAFF. DNA of the CDR3: TGTGCCAGCAGCTTACAGGATCGCCCTGAAGCTTTCTTT.

This clone has just a few counts. The chain is built from TRBV24-1 and TRBJ1-2, with D unclear. Germline V gene sequence: CDR1 KGHDR, CDR2 SFDVKD. This CDR3 is 12 amino acids long. Trimming took 4 bases from V and 5 from J, leaving 7 bases between them. The CDR3 is CATSESTYGYTF. The CDR3 region has the DNA TGTGCCACCAGTGAATCCACTTATGGCTACACCTTC.

The table lists this clone with a count of one. The chain has TRBV5-1 and TRBJ1-1, with 7 bases matching TRBD1. Germline V gene data show CDR1 as SGHRS and CDR2 as YFSETQ. The J segment lost 4 bases and the V segment lost 4 bases, leaving 7 bases of the junction unmatched. CDR3 length: 14 amino acids. The CDR3 sequence is CASSPGRGTTEAFF. DNA for the CDR3: TGCGCCAGCAGCCCCGGCAGGGGGACCACTGAAGCTTTCTTT.

By sample share, this clone is medium-sized. J is TRBJ1-2 and V is TRBV4-1; no clear D gene. The V gene's germline CDR1 is MGHRA and CDR2 YSYEKL. The CDR3 has 15 amino acids. Trimming took off 4 bases at V and 3 bases at J, with 15 bases between the two ends. CDR3 residues: CASSPELTPHYGYTF. CDR3 bases: TGCGCCAGCAGCCCCGAATTGACACCGCACTATGGCTACACCTTC.

The J gene is TRBJ1-2, the V gene TRBV28; D might be TRBD1 (6 bases). The ends were cut back, 6 bases at V and 0 bases at J, with 14 bases in the middle. The CDR3 contains 15 residues. The germline CDR1 and CDR2 sequences are MDHEN and SYDVKM. The CDR3 coding sequence is TGTGCCAGCAGCGCCAGGGGCACCGCTAACTATGGCTACACCTTC. Translated: CASSARGTANYGYTF.

This chain joins TRBV19 and TRBJ1-1, with a possible D match to TRBD1 (6 bases). V lost 7 bases and J lost 8, with 29 bases in between. CDR3 length equals 17 residues. The germline V gene has CDR1 LNHDA and CDR2 SQIVND (reference sequence). The CDR3 DNA is TGTGCCAGTAAGGGCCGCGTAACCCCCGAGATCGGGACAGAAGCTTTCTTT. The encoded protein is CASKGRVTPEIGTEAFF. The full variable domain, rest sourced from reference TRBV19 and TRBJ1-1, is DGGITQSPKYLFRKEGQNVTLSCEQNLNHDAMYWYRQDPGQGLRLIYYSQIVNDFQKGDIAEGYSVSREKKESFPLTVTSAQKNPTAFYLCASKGRVTPEIGTEAFFGQGTRLTVV.